The 3 T cell receptor beta chains listed next were all sequenced from one sample in a study of T cell repertoires in cytomegalovirus infection. For these TCRs, the target antigens are not known. TCRdb ran MiXCR on the reads and lists one entry per CDR3 protein. The sample shows over 100,000 distinct CDR3 sequences, over 9.5% of them seen only once. Sample: PBMCs, sequenced either directly or after in vitro stimulation (not recorded which). The receptors were gathered from a human donor in good health (CMV status not recorded). Some clones in this sample may be carry-over from other donors' samples.

The chain links TRBV7-2 to TRBJ2-7; perhaps TRBD1 as D (5 bases). This CDR3 comprises 15 residues. CDR1 is SGHTA and CDR2 is FQGNSA in the germline V gene. V lost 5 bases and J lost 7, with 21 bases in between. The DNA of the CDR3 is TGTGCCAGCAGCAATAGGGCGGCAGGGAATGATGAGCAGTACTTC. Amino acids: CASSNRAAGNDEQYF.

This clonotype was seen more than once but under ten times. This chain connects TRBV6-6 to TRBJ2-5, with TRBD2 matching 7 bases. With V trimmed by 2 bases and J by 1 base, 1 base remained unmatched. This CDR3 is built from 14 residues. The germline CDR1 and CDR2 sequences are MNHNY and SVGAGI (reference sequence). The DNA for the CDR3 is TGTGCCAGCAGTTACCAGCGGGGCCAAGAGACCCAGTACTTC. Its translation: CASSYQRGQETQYF.

The chain couples TRBV5-3 to TRBJ2-5; the match to TRBD1 covers 8 bases. TRBV5-3 is designated an ORF whose function remains uncertain. This CDR3 has 14 amino acids. The ends lost 8 bases at V and 4 bases at J; junction bases unmatched: 10. CDR3 protein: CASSSTDRGETQYF. In nucleotides, the CDR3 is TGTGCCAGCAGTTCTACCGACAGGGGAGAGACCCAGTACTTC.